These 17 T cell receptor beta chains originate from one sample sequenced in a study of beta chain features in type 1 diabetes. Study-level results: Moderate yet significant TCRB CDR3 shortening was seen in Type 1 diabetes patients in all four CD4+ subsets.

Sequencing targeted expressed TCRB transcripts, as all isolated RNA had been reverse transcribed. Assay used: immunoSEQ multiplex PCR; TCRdb lists only in-frame clones, some missing. The sample lists 95,000 to 110,000 clones; 25% to 30% were seen once. The antigens for these receptors are not known. The specimen was central memory CD4+ T cells from blood. These receptors all stem from a woman younger than 35 with type 1 diabetes.

J is TRBJ2-3 and V is TRBV7-2; TRBD1 aligns across 7 bases. Germline CDR1 SGHTA, CDR2 FQGNSA. J gave up 4 bases and V 5 bases, and 6 bases lay outside the gene matches. The CDR3 spans 14 residues. The CDR3, as DNA: TGTGCCAGCAGCCCTGACAGGGCGGCAGATACGCAGTATTTT. This codes for CASSPDRAADTQYF.

The chain uses TRBV2 and TRBJ2-3, with 7 bases identical to TRBD2. V dropped 8 bases and J dropped 4; count of bases not matched to a gene: 9. The CDR3 totals 14 residues. CDR1 is SNHLY and CDR2 is FYNNEI in the germline V gene. This CDR3 reads CASLLIAGSDTQYF. For the CDR3, the DNA is TGTGCCAGCCTTCTGATAGCGGGCTCAGATACGCAGTATTTT.

The CDR3 spells CASSFTGTGANVLTF. CDR3 sequence (DNA): TGTGCCAGCAGCTTTACAGGGACTGGGGCCAACGTCCTGACTTTC. The chain employs TRBV14 and TRBJ2-6; tentatively, D is TRBD1 (6 bases). Germline V gives CDR1 SGHDN, CDR2 FVKESK. Trimming shortened V by 5 bases and J by 2 bases, and 10 bases separated the two germline ends. The CDR3 runs to 15 residues.

This clone was counted a few times. The genes are TRBV7-2 and TRBJ2-3, with a weak D call TRBD2 (5 bases). The V and J ends lost 4 bases and 4 bases respectively, with 9 bases between them. Germline-derived CDR1 and CDR2 are SGHTA and FQGNSA. The length of the CDR3 is 13 residues. CDR3 sequence: CASSSSRSDTQYF. As DNA, the CDR3 is TGTGCCAGCAGCTCTAGCAGATCAGATACGCAGTATTTT.

The gene calls are TRBV28 and TRBJ1-2; 7 bases match TRBD1. The CDR3 runs 16 residues. The J segment lost 4 bases and the V segment lost 5 bases, leaving 13 bases of the junction unmatched. Germline lookup yields CDR1 MDHEN and CDR2 SYDVKM. For the CDR3, the DNA is TGTGCCAGCAGTCCTCCCGGTTACAGGGGAGGCTATGGCTACACCTTC. Translation: CASSPPGYRGGYGYTF.

The V and J genes are TRBV29-1 and TRBJ1-2; maybe TRBD1 (5 bases). The germline V gene encodes CDR1 SQVTM and CDR2 ANQGSEA. The length of the CDR3 is 12 residues. V gave up 6 bases and J gave up 2 bases, with 10 bases separating them. CDR3 sequence: CSVNPGNYGYTF. The CDR3 DNA follows: TGCAGCGTAAACCCAGGGAACTATGGCTACACCTTC.

The chain is built from TRBV27 and TRBJ2-4, with D maybe TRBD2 (5 bases). Deletions cut 4 bases from V and 1 base from J, with 11 bases between. Per germline, CDR1 MNHEY and CDR2 SMNVEV (reference sequence). The CDR3 totals 15 residues. The CDR3 nucleotides are TGTGCCAGCAGTTCACTTGACTACGCCAAAAACATTCAGTACTTC. Translated: CASSSLDYAKNIQYF.

V gene TRBV6-4 combines with J gene TRBJ2-3; weak D call: TRBD2 (6 bases). The CDR3 consists of 15 residues. The germline CDR1 and CDR2 sequences are MRHNA and SNTAGT. Trimming shortened V by 6 bases and J by 3 bases, and 16 bases separated the two germline ends. The CDR3 coding sequence is TGTGCCAGCAGCAGCTCGGGTCTAGCGACAGATACGCAGTATTTT. It encodes CASSSSGLATDTQYF.

This clone was observed once. V and J are TRBV7-2 and TRBJ2-7; 16 nucleotides line up with TRBD2. V lost 5 bases and J lost 6; bases outside the gene matches: 7. Per the germline V gene, CDR1 is SGHTA and CDR2 is FQGNSA. There are 16 residues in the CDR3. CDR3 region: CASSAGLAGGEGEQYF. The CDR3 region has the DNA TGTGCCAGCAGCGCGGGACTAGCGGGAGGGGAAGGCGAGCAGTACTTC.

This clone was observed a handful of times. This rearrangement joins TRBV15 to TRBJ2-7, with TRBD2 identical over 7 bases. This CDR3 region has 14 residues. The J segment lost 5 bases and the V segment lost 0 bases, leaving 4 bases of the junction unmatched. Germline lookup yields CDR1 LNHNV and CDR2 YYDKDF (reference sequence). CDR3 sequence reads: CATSRDSRGDEQYV. The CDR3 region has the DNA TGTGCCACCAGCAGAGATTCCCGGGGGGACGAGCAGTACGTC.

The chain couples TRBV14 to TRBJ1-2; D not certain. Trimming removed 2 bases at V and 4 bases at J, with 11 bases between. CDR3 length: 14 amino acids. In germline, CDR1 is SGHDN, CDR2 FVKESK. The CDR3 sequence: CASSQSLSGYGYTF. CDR3 nucleotide sequence: TGTGCCAGCAGCCAAAGTCTGAGTGGCTATGGCTACACCTTC.

About this clone: The identical CDR3 is also encoded by other nucleotide sequences in the sample. The V gene is TRBV6-1, the J gene TRBJ2-4; D may be TRBD2 (6 bases). Germline V gives CDR1 MNHNS, CDR2 SASEGT. Trimming removed 0 bases from V and 7 bases from J, with 16 bases in between. The CDR3 spans 16 residues. The CDR3 here is CASSEAYSGSGNIQYF. In DNA form, the CDR3 reads TGTGCCAGCAGTGAAGCCTATAGCGGAAGTGGGAACATTCAGTACTTC.

The V call is TRBV2, the J call TRBJ2-7; TRBD1 matches 8 bases. Unmatched junction bases numbered 4, after V lost 6 bases and J lost 6 bases. This CDR3 spans 12 amino acids. CDR1 is SNHLY and CDR2 is FYNNEI in the germline V gene. The CDR3, as DNA: TGTGCCAGCAGCAAGGGACAGGCCGAGCAGTACTTC. Its protein is CASSKGQAEQYF.

J is TRBJ2-1 and V is TRBV5-1; D possibly corresponds to TRBD1 (6 bases). V shed 7 bases and J shed 3 bases, with 14 bases lying between them. CDR3 length: 14 amino acids. Germline CDR1 SGHRS, CDR2 YFSETQ. The CDR3 spells CASAPGENYNEQFF. The CDR3 DNA follows: TGCGCCAGCGCACCAGGGGAGAACTACAATGAGCAGTTCTTC.

The J gene is TRBJ2-3, the V gene TRBV6-5; TRBD1 aligns across 9 bases. V was clipped by 10 bases and J by 4 bases; unmatched bases: 9. Germline V gene data show CDR1 as MNHEY and CDR2 as SVGAGI. CDR3 length: 14 residues. This CDR3 is CATRTGGRADTQYF. Written as DNA, the CDR3 is TGTGCCACACGAACAGGGGGCAGGGCAGATACGCAGTATTTT.

This clone was counted ten times or more. The V call is TRBV29-1, the J call TRBJ2-1; 10 nucleotides align to TRBD1. J lost 4 bases, V lost 3 bases, and 0 bases had no gene match. From germline, CDR1 is SQVTM and CDR2 ANQGSEA. This CDR3 spans 13 amino acids. CDR3 sequence: CSVEGQGYNEQFF. The CDR3 DNA reads TGCAGCGTTGAGGGACAGGGGTACAATGAGCAGTTCTTC.

The chain combines TRBV7-3 with TRBJ2-3; TRBD2 matches 9 bases. J gave up 5 bases and V 2 bases, and 11 bases lay outside the gene matches. The CDR3 is 17 amino acids. Germline values: CDR1 SGHTA, CDR2 FQGTGA. The CDR3 bases are TGTGCCAGCAGCTTATCTCAGGGTAGCGGGAGACGAGATACGCAGTATTTT. Translation: CASSLSQGSGRRDTQYF.